The subject of this entry is one TCR beta chain. Generated by immunoSEQ multiplex PCR, the TCRdb table keeps only in-frame clones and is missing some. The sample consists of under 50,000 clones, 80% to 95% of them appearing once. This CDR3 has 14 amino acids. V was trimmed by 6 bases and J by 3 bases, leaving 11 bases between them. Germline CDR1 is MNHEY and CDR2 is SVGAGI. The data derive from a study of PD-L1 blockade in urothelial cancer. The specimen was PBMCs, collected around atezolizumab (anti-PD-L1) treatment. V is TRBV6-5 and J is TRBJ2-2; tentative D call: TRBD2 (5 bases). This clonotype was obtained from a man in his 70s with urothelial cancer. The CDR3 DNA reads as TGTGCCAGCAGACCAACTAGAGACACCGGGGAGCTGTTTTTT. This codes for CASRPTRDTGELFF.